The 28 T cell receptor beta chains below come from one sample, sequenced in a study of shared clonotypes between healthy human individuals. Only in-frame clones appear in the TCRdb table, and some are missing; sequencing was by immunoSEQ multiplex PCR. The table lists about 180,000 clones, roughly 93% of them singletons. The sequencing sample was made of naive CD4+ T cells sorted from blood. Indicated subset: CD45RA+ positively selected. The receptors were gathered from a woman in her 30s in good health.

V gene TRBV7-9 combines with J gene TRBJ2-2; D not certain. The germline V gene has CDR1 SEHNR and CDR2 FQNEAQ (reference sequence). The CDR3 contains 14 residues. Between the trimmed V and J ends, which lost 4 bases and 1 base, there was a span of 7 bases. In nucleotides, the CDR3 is TGTGCCAGCAGCTCCCTGGAGAACACCGGGGAGCTGTTTTTT. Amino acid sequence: CASSSLENTGELFF.

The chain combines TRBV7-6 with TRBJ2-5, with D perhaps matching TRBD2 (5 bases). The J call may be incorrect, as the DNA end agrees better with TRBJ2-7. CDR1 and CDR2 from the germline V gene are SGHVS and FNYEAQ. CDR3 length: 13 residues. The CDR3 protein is CASSPQLGNEQYF. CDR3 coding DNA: TGTGCCAGCAGCCCGCAACTAGGTAACGAGCAGTACTTC.

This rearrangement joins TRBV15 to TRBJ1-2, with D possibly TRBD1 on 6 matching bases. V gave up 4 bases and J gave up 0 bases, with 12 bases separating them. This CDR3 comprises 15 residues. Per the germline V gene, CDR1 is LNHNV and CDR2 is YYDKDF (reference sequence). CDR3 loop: CATSTDRKANYGYTF. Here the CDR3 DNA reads TGTGCCACCAGCACAGACAGGAAAGCTAACTATGGCTACACCTTC.

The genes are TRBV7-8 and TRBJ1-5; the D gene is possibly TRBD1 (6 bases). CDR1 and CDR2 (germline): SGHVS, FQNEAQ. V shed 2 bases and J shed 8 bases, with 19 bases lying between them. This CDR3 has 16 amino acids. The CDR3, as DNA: TGTGCCAGCAGCTTATGGGGGGCGGACAAGTCCGAGCCCCAGCATTTT. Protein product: CASSLWGADKSEPQHF.

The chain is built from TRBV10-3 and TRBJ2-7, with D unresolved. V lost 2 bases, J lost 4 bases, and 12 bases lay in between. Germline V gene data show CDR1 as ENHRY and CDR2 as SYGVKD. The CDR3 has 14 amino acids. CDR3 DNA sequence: TGTGCCATCAGTGAGGGTCTAGACCTATACGAGCAGTACTTC. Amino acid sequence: CAISEGLDLYEQYF.

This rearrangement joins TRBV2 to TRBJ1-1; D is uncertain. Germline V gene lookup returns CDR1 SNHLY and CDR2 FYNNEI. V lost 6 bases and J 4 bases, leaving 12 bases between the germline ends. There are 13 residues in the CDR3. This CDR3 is CASRSYPPTEAFF. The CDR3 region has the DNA TGTGCCAGCAGGTCCTACCCCCCCACTGAAGCTTTCTTT.

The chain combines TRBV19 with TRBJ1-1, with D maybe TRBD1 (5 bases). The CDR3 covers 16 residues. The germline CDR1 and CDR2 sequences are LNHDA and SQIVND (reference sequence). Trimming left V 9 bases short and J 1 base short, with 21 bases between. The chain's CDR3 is CASLRDSGTANTEAFF. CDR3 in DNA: TGTGCCAGCCTACGCGACTCGGGGACGGCGAACACTGAAGCTTTCTTT.

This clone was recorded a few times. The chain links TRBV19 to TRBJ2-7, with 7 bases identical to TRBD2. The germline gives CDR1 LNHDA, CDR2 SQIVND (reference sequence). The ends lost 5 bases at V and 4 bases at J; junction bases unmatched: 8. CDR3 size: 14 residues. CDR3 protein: CASSFGAGAYEQYF. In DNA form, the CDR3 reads TGTGCCAGTAGTTTCGGGGCGGGAGCGTACGAGCAGTACTTC.

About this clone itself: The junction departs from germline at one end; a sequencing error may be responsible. CDR3 in amino acids: CASSAGTDIQSRASVLTF. The CDR3 bases are TGTGCCAGCTCAGCCGGAACGGACATACAAAGTCGGGCCAGCGTCCTGACTTTC. This chain uses TRBV18 with TRBJ2-6, with D maybe TRBD1 (5 bases). In germline, CDR1 is KGHSH, CDR2 LQKENI. CDR3 length equals 18 residues.

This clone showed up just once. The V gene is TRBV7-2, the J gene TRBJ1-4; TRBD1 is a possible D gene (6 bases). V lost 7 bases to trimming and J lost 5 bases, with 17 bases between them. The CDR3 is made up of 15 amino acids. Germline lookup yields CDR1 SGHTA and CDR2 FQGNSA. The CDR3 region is CASTDLGQKNEKLFF. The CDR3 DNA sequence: TGTGCCAGCACCGACCTTGGACAGAAAAATGAAAAACTGTTTTTT.

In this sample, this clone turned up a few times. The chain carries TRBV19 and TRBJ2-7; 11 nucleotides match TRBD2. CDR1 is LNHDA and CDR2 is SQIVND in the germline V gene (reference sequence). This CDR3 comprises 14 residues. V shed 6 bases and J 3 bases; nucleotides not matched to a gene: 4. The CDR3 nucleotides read TGTGCCAGTAGCCGGACTAGCGGGCTCTACGAGCAGTACTTC. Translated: CASSRTSGLYEQYF.

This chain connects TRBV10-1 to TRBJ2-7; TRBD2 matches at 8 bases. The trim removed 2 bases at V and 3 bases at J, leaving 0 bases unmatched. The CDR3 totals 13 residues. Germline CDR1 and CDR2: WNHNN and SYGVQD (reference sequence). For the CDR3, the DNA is TGCGCCAGCAGTGAGCGGGAGGGCTACGAGCAGTACTTC. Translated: CASSEREGYEQYF.

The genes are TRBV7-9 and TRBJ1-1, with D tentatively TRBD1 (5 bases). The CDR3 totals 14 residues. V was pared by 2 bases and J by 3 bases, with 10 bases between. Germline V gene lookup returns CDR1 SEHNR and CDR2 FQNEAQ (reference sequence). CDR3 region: CASSLQEGYTEAFF. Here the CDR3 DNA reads TGTGCCAGCAGCTTACAGGAGGGGTACACTGAAGCTTTCTTT.

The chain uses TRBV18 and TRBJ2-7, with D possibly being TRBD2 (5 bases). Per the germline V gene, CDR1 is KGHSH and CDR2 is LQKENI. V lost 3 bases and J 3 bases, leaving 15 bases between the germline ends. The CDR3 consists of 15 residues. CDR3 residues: CASSPARGSDYEQYF. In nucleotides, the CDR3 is TGTGCCAGCTCACCCGCCCGGGGATCCGACTACGAGCAGTACTTC.

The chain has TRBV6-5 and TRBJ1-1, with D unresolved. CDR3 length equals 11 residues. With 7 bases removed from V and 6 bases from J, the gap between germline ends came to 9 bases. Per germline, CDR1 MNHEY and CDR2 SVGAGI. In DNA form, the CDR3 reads TGTGCCAGCAACGGCCGAGCTGAAGCTTTCTTT. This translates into CASNGRAEAFF.

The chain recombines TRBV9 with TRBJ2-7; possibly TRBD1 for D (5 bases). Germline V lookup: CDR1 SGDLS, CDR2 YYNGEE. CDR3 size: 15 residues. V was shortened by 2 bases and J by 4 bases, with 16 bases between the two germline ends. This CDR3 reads CASSVGHPYEYEQYF. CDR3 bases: TGTGCCAGCAGCGTCGGACATCCCTATGAATACGAGCAGTACTTC.

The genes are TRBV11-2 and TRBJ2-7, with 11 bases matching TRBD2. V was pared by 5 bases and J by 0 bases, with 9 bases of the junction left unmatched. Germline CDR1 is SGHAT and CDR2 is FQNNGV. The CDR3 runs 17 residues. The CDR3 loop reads CASSPNPTSGDSYEQYF. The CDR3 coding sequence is TGTGCCAGCAGCCCTAACCCGACTAGCGGGGACTCCTACGAGCAGTACTTC.

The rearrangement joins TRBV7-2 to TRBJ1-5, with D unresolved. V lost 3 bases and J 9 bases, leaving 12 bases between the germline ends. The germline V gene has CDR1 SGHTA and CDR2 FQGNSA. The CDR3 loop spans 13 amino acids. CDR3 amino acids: CASSLQVPGPQHF. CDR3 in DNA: TGTGCCAGCAGCTTGCAGGTCCCCGGGCCCCAGCATTTT.

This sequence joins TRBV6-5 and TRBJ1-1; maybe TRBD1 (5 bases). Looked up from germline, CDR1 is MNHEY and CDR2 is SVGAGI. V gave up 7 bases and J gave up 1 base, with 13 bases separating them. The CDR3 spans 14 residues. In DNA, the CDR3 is TGTGCCAGCACCCAAGACGGGACGAACACTGAAGCTTTCTTT. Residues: CASTQDGTNTEAFF.

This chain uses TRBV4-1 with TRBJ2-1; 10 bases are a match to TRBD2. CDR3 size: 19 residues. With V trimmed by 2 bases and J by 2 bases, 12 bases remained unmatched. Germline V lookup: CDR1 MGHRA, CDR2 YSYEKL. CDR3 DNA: TGCGCCAGCAGCCAACTACCAGGGCCGGGACTAGCGACCTACAATGAGCAGTTCTTC. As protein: CASSQLPGPGLATYNEQFF.

CDR3 loop: CASSSSRYGYTF. CDR3 sequence (DNA): TGTGCCAGTAGCAGCTCGAGGTATGGCTACACCTTC. This chain uses TRBV19 with TRBJ1-2; no clear D gene. The CDR3 runs to 12 residues. Germline CDR1 and CDR2: LNHDA and SQIVND (reference sequence). V lost 6 bases to trimming and J lost 5 bases, with 10 bases between them. The whole variable domain, filled in from reference TRBV19 and TRBJ1-2, reads DGGITQSPKYLFRKEGQNVTLSCEQNLNHDAMYWYRQDPGQGLRLIYYSQIVNDFQKGDIAEGYSVSREKKESFPLTVTSAQKNPTAFYLCASSSSRYGYTFGSGTRLTVV.

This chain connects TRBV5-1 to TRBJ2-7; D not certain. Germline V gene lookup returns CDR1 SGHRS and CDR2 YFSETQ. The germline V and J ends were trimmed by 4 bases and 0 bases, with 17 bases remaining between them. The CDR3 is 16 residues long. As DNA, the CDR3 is TGCGCCAGCAGCCCTGATCGGCAAACCCCCTCCTACGAGCAGTACTTC. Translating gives CASSPDRQTPSYEQYF. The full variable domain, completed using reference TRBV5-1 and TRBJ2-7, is KAGVTQTPRYLIKTRGQQVTLSCSPISGHRSVSWYQQTPGQGLQFLFEYFSETQRNKGNFPGRFSGRQFSNSRSEMNVSTLELGDSALYLCASSPDRQTPSYEQYFGPGTRLTVT.

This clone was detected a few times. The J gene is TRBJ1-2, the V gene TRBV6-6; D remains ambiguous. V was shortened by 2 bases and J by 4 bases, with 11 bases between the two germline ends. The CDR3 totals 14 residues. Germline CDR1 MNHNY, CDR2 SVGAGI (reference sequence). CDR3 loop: CASSYIEEGYGYTF. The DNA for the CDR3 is TGTGCCAGCAGTTACATCGAGGAAGGCTATGGCTACACCTTC.

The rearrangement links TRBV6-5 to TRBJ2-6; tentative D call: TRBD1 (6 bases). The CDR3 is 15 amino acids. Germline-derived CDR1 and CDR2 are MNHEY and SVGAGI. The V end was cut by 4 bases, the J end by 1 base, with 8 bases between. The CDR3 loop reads CASSSDRSGANVLTF. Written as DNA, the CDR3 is TGTGCCAGCAGTTCCGACAGGTCTGGGGCCAACGTCCTGACTTTC.

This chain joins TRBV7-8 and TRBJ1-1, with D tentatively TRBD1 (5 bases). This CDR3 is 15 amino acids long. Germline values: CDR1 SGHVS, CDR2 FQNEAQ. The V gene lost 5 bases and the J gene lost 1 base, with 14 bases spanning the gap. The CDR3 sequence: CASSGPRASNTEAFF. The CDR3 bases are TGTGCCAGCAGCGGCCCCAGGGCCTCGAACACTGAAGCTTTCTTT.

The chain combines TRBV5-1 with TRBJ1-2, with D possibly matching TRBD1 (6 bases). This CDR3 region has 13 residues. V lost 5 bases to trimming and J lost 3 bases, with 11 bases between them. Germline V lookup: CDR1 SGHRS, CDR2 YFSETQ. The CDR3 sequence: CASRDSGHYGYTF. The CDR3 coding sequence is TGCGCCAGCAGGGACAGCGGACACTATGGCTACACCTTC.

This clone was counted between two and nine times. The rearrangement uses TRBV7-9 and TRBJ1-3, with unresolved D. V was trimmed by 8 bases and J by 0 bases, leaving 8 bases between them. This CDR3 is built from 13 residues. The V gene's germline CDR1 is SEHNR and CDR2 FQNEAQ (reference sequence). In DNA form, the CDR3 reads TGTGCCAGCGGGTTGAGCTCTGGAAACACCATATATTTT. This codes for CASGLSSGNTIYF.

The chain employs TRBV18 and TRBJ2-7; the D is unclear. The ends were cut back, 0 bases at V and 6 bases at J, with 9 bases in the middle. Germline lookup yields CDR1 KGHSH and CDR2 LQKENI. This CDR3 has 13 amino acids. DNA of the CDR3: TGTGCCAGCTCACCACCGACGGCAGCCGAGCAGTACTTC. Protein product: CASSPPTAAEQYF.